This is a list of T cell receptor beta chains from one sample in a study of Ad26.COV2.S vaccination and SARS-CoV-2 variants. The protocol was immunoSEQ multiplex PCR, while the TCRdb copy is restricted to in-frame clones and leaves out a portion. This table has roughly 400,000 clones, 80% to 95% appearing once. This specimen consisted of peripheral blood, obtained in a trial of Ad26.COV2.S vaccine versus placebo. Receptors originate from a person aged 18-60 years who received the Ad26.COV2.S COVID-19 vaccine or a placebo. The conserved cysteine and the conserved F or W are not part of the CDR3 here. Only some rows state a clone size, as once, few, many or a class for expanded clones.

v_call clone_size cdr3_length cdr3_aa
TRBV9 NA 12 ASSVETGGHEQY
TRBV7-2 NA 11 ASSIDRVYEQY
TRBV6-2/TRBV6-3 once 11 ASSYRTGGGYT
TRBV5-1 NA 12 ASWRGSTTETQY
TRBV7-2 NA 16 ASRPLLAGENRDNEQF
TRBV4-3 NA 15 ASSQEWGNQGEETQY
TRBV7-9 NA 15 ASSSTNRGQIYYGYT
TRBV19 NA 12 ASSPGTANYGYT
TRBV11-2 NA 14 ASSARLAGGPETQY
TRBV5-8 NA 15 ASSLRGLAGSYNEQF